This entry describes one T cell receptor (beta chain). Its antigen is still unknown. No base qualities exist here, and no much larger clone lies one base off it. Library prep was done by the immunoSEQ multiplex PCR assay. For the multiplex PCR, a mixture combining 60 forward primers for TCR Vbeta segments and 13 reverse primers for TCR Jbeta segments was used. A multiplex PCR assay on genomic DNA amplified the CDR3 region of rearranged TCR beta genes. The amplified TCR beta libraries were sequenced on the Illumina HiSeq System as 87-base-pair reads. The source study handled its data this way. Across the 500 to 850 repertoires, a later analysis counted approximately 75 million unique TCR beta chains, 8.5 million to 12 million of which were shared by at least two donors. A nearest-neighbor algorithm error-corrected the raw reads and collapsed the reads into unique sequences, merging closely related sequences to remove PCR and sequencing errors. To assign V, D and J gene segments, CDR3 sequences were aligned to IMGT reference sequences. Each retained sequence needed at least a six-nucleotide match to both a V gene segment and a J gene segment. A rearrangement was called productive if the CDR3 had no stop codons and remained in frame with V and J, and every other rearrangement was called non-productive. Following IMGT convention, CDR3 was defined as the stretch from the second conserved V-encoded cysteine up to the conserved J-encoded phenylalanine. Sequences without an unambiguous match to a single V gene segment were excluded from the earlier analysis of several hundred of the donors. In an earlier analysis of several hundred of the donors, a V segment was called functional when productive rearrangements were above 56.7%, and segregating when the standard deviation between donors exceeded 5%. To diagnose cytomegalovirus status from the catalog of TCR beta chain sequences, a statistical classification framework was built. In a later analysis, V and J genes were assigned by comparing TCR nucleotide sequences against IMGT/GENE-DB human TR gene sequences. A later analysis assigned CDR3 sequences and most-parsimonious VDJ recombination scenarios with the TCRdist pipeline. In a later analysis, every TCR beta chain was defined by the combination of its CDR3 amino acid sequence and its V-gene family, and reads without a unique V-gene family were dropped. In a later analysis, nearly 600 highly shared, low-generation-probability nucleotide sequences were removed to address suspected cross-contamination and a sequencing artifact. A later analysis calculated a clonal expansion index for each public chain from normalized within-repertoire ranks of inferred template counts. A later analysis computed generation probabilities with a VDJ recombination model fitted to out-of-frame rearrangements, and checked the results against IGoR. A later analysis scored TCR-TCR, TCR-HLA and TCR-CMV co-occurrence with hypergeometric tests, applying a repertoire-size bias correction to TCR pairs. A later analysis estimated false discovery rates by permuting HLA or CMV assignments 20 times. A later analysis grouped co-occurring TCRs with DBSCAN, adding TCRdist sequence similarity when clustering within HLA-allele-positive subsets. Co-occurrence clustering excluded repertoires with fewer than 30,000 or more than 120,000 public chains, plus five with anomalous nucleotide sharing. In its TCRdb copy, this immuneACCESS table keeps in-frame sequences only and misses some clones. Where compared with another copy, unresolved V genes explain less than half of these, and the others have no known cause. That table supplies the V and J calls and clone size; D and trimming were determined from the DNA. For this sample the table gives about 140,000 clones, of which around three quarters were detected only once. The ten largest clones add up to over 2.5% of the sample.

This sample stems from a study of cytomegalovirus exposure and HLA in healthy donors (dated by TCRdb to 2015 to 2018). Looking at the study overall: According to an earlier analysis of 587 of the donors, about 190 million T cells yielded 100 million or so unique TCR beta sequences and about 280 Gb of sequence data. About 330 gigabases of sequencing data and around 85 million unique TCR sequences made up an early release that covered approximately 650 HLA-typed donors. Of the approximately 400 genotyped donors, approximately 83% fell in the genetic ancestry cluster associated with self-reported Caucasian donors. The study aimed to test whether signatures of past pathogen exposure could be identified by cataloging public T cell receptors. The study used immunosequencing to profile the T cell repertoires of 670 or so subjects and linked those repertoires to cytomegalovirus serostatus. A separate validation cohort of over 95 different subjects was used in addition to the approximately 640-subject first cohort. To predict cytomegalovirus infection status, the study combined high-throughput TCR immunosequencing, statistical association of individual TCRs with disease status, and machine learning. A later analysis re-analyzed previously published TCR beta repertoires from roughly 690 donors and added high-resolution HLA genotyping to study TCR occurrence patterns. Rather than using new phenotypic data, the later analysis identified candidate immune exposures from TCR beta sequences and from how often those sequences occurred across donors. To decide whether each TCR beta V gene segment behaved as functional or pseudogenic, an earlier analysis of approximately 620 of the donors relied on high-throughput TCR beta sequencing. Donor age, sex, ethnicity and CMV serostatus were collected together with the repertoire data. A later genetic analysis used genome-wide SNP genotypes for about 55% of the 666 donors, treating that subset as a discovery cohort. Every repertoire in the discovery cohort had been generated on one and the same sequencing platform. HLA typing included class I and class II loci at four-digit resolution. The number of typed donors differed by locus: 629-630 for A, B, C, DRB1 and DQB1; roughly 510 for DQA1; 606 for DPA1; and some 470 for DPB1. Because of strong linkage in the cohort, four to six DR-DQ haplotypes were treated as single units for association and clustering. On average, around 240,000 unique TCR beta nucleotide sequences were sequenced per donor among more than 350 genotyped donors of the cohort, with 15% to 20% of those sequences being non-productive. Broad study findings and their caveats: In both the original and validation cohorts, the classifier was reported to diagnose cytomegalovirus status with high specificity and sensitivity. The study gave a list of about 150 TCR beta chains associated with cytomegalovirus. An earlier analysis of approximately 600 of the donors showed that most TCR beta V segments appeared in productive rearrangements either about 87% or about 30% of the time, which broadly matched IMGT annotations. It was suggested by the authors that the approach could potentially be generalized to other disease states and immunological phenotypes. Compared with the approximately 710-donor mean, donors in an Asian-associated ancestry cluster had fewer N-insertions in productive TCRs, according to a later genetic analysis. In a later analysis, about 17,000 TCR beta sequences were associated with specific HLA alleles at a false discovery rate of 0.05. Because HLA typing was unavailable for some donors at each locus, only the typed subset was used in association tests. Compared with equally common non-associated chains, HLA-associated TCR beta chains in a later analysis were more clonally expanded and had lower generation probabilities. A few of the identified cytomegalovirus-associated TCR beta chains were confirmed in vitro to be specific for cytomegalovirus antigens. When HLA alleles, especially DR and DQ, strongly co-occurred, attributing TCR associations to individual alleles was difficult. For the cohort, immune exposure information was limited to CMV serostatus. The sequencing pipeline was judged likely to have produced a cluster of highly shared sequence variants as a technical artifact. Correlated functional status among segregating V segments might reflect linkage disequilibrium, but an unknown experimental factor could not be ruled out. The cohort was sequenced for TCR beta chains only, and without alpha or paired-chain data the features that could be detected were limited. A further reported finding was that TCR beta sequences accurately predicted the HLA-A and HLA-B alleles for most subjects in the first cohort. In a later analysis, TCR association rates were found to vary across HLA loci, with the most associated TCRs seen for DRB1 alleles and the fewest for HLA-C alleles. Roughly uniform sequencing depth across donors was assumed in presence/absence analyses, although this assumption may not hold. A later analysis reported that several top co-occurrence clusters appeared linked to parvovirus B19, influenza, CMV and Epstein-Barr virus. Most TCR sequences were observed very rarely across donors, whereas some public TCRs were present in many individuals. Because the 87-base-pair reads could not distinguish some IMGT-functional V segments, including TRBV6-2 and TRBV6-3, those segments were excluded. In a later analysis, most CMV-associated TCR beta chains were found to appear HLA-restricted, with HLA associations seemingly driven largely by CMV exposure. V-gene and J-gene trimming of TCR beta chains was associated with a missense DCLRE1C variant in a later genetic analysis, and the association was replicated in an independent cohort. The earlier analysis of approximately 560 of the donors excluded over 15 rarely observed V segments, including chromosome 9 orphons, because counts were too low.

CDR1 and CDR2 are read off the germline V gene (reference sequence) as LNHDA and SQIVND. The CDR3 measures 13 amino acids from cysteine to phenylalanine. Of the read, only the CDR3 DNA is kept; its 39 bases are in frame from base 1. V ends up 9 bases short and J 8 bases short, with an unmatched junction base count of 7. The cohort was made up of hundreds of healthy bone marrow donors. At the time of sampling, every cohort member was nominally healthy, though immune exposures that went unrecorded were likely present. The donor tested CMV seronegative and was one of the 352 seronegative cohort members. A peripheral blood sample was provided by each donor, and peripheral blood mononuclear cells were used for TCR beta sequencing. Genomic DNA extraction from the blood cell samples was performed with the Qiagen DNeasy Blood Extraction Kit.

In this chain, TRBV19 is recombined with TRBJ1-6; the central 7 bases match TRBD1. The sequence came from a man aged 35 to 55 in good health and CMV-seronegative. The sample taken for sequencing was PBMCs. The DNA reads TGTGCCAGCTCGGACAGGAGCTATTCACCCCTCCACTTT. This yields the protein CASSDRSYSPLHF.